These T cell receptor beta chains were read from a single sample in a study of blood T cell repertoires in COVID-19. The data were produced by immunoSEQ multiplex PCR, yet TCRdb's version contains in-frame clones alone and is incomplete. The table includes roughly 73,000 clones, 60% to 85% detected once. Sequencing input: peripheral blood. Receptors originate from an older man with acute or convalescent COVID-19. CDR3s leave out the opening cysteine and the closing phenylalanine or tryptophan. Each record gives: V gene, J gene, CDR3 protein.

TRBV5-5,TRBJ1-5,ASSRQGGSNQPQH
TRBV5-4,TRBJ2-1,ASSVRQGAYNEQF
TRBV24-1,TRBJ1-5,ATSPGQGSNQPQH
TRBV23-1,TRBJ1-4,ASSQLGTGHVANEKLF
TRBV4-1,TRBJ2-7,ASSQDRISSYEQY
TRBV9,TRBJ1-2,ASSVIDSNYGYT
TRBV25-1,TRBJ2-2,ASRTGLAGNTGELF
TRBV5-1,TRBJ2-2,ASSRNSGLAGSTGELF
TRBV7-9,TRBJ2-1,ASSFTPGTSGLGEQF
TRBV10-3,TRBJ2-5,ASFPGQGETQY
TRBV19,TRBJ1-3,ASSISKLLSGNTIY
TRBV15,TRBJ2-7,ATSRGSRDRIYEQY
TRBV7-8,TRBJ1-2,ASSLDRGYGYT
TRBV3-1/TRBV3-2,TRBJ2-2,ASSQDLPTSGRTNTGELF
TRBV21-1,TRBJ2-1,ASILRPKQWTSGYNEQF
TRBV5-4,TRBJ1-3,ASSLSRNGNTIY
TRBV7-8,TRBJ2-2,ASSQGTSQNTGELF
TRBV4-1,TRBJ1-2,ASSQEVGTQGANYGYT
TRBV19,TRBJ2-1,ASRTGGGEQF
TRBV29-1,TRBJ1-1,SVPKQGTGTEAF
TRBV3-1/TRBV3-2,TRBJ1-5,ASSQTRGNQPQH
TRBV27,TRBJ2-7,ASSSTSTYSYEQY
TRBV28,TRBJ1-2,ASSFRYGYT
TRBV9,TRBJ2-3,ASSDRVGTDTQY
TRBV9,TRBJ2-1,ASSVGQGSYNEQF
TRBV7-2,TRBJ1-5,ASSPRDGNQPQH